This T cell receptor (beta chain) was identified in a study of T cell repertoires in cytomegalovirus infection. In the study overall: Public TCR beta signatures marked donors with CMV infection and the matching HLA.

TCRdb passed the reads through MiXCR, listing each CDR3 protein once. The sample shows hundreds of thousands of distinct CDR3 sequences, roughly 26% of them seen only once. The germline gives CDR1 SGHTA, CDR2 FQGNSA. V lost 5 bases, J lost 14 bases, and 14 bases stayed unmatched. This CDR3 is 13 amino acids long. This clonotype was picked up many times. The sample was CD8+ T cells from PBMCs. This chain links TRBV7-2 with TRBJ1-1; 7 nucleotides match TRBD1. This clonotype was sampled from a human donor in good health (CMV status not recorded). Some clones in this sample may be carry-over from other donors' samples. CDR3 amino acids: CASSPIGSQDRFF. CDR3 sequence (DNA): TGTGCCAGCAGCCCGATTGGATCCCAGGACAGGTTCTTT.